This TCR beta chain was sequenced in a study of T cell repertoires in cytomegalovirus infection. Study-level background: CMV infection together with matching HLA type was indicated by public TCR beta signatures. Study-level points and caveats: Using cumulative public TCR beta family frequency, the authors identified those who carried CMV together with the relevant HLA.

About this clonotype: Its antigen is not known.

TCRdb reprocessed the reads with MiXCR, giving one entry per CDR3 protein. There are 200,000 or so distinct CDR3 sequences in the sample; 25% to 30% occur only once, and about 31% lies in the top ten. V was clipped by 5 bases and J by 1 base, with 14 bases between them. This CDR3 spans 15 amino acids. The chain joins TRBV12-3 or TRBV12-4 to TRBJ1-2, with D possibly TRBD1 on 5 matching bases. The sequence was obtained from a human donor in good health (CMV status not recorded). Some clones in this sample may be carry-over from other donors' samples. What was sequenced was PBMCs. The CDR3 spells CASSRDGNFNYGYTF. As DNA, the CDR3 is TGTGCCAGCAGTCGGGACGGGAACTTTAACTATGGCTACACCTTC.